The next 12 T cell receptor beta chains were all read from a single sample in a study of CD8+CD57+ T cells in acquired aplastic anemia (dated by TCRdb to 2016 to 2019). TCRdb shows the sequencer as Illumina HiSeq 2000. TCR beta VDJ combination and CDR3 sequence profiling used genomic DNA as the template. The raw public reads went through TCRdb reprocessing: fastp at Q25, MiXCR clone calling, in-frame beta chains kept. Merged by CDR3 protein, the rows form single entries marked with the most common genes and DNA. This sample has under 250,000 distinct CDR3 sequences in its table, and more than 40% of those were observed once. The ten largest account for over 7.5% of the sample. Patients chosen for sequencing had shown expansion of CD8+CD57+ cells by flow cytometry. Input material: sorted CD4+, CD8+, or CD8+CD57+ T cells (not recorded which) from PBMCs. The receptors originated from a human donor with aplastic anemia.

The J gene is TRBJ2-7, the V gene TRBV20-1; possibly TRBD1 for D (6 bases). CDR1 is DFQATT, CDR2 SNEGSKA, per germline (reference sequence). The CDR3 is 14 amino acids. V lost 2 bases, J lost 0 bases, and 11 bases lay in between. CDR3 sequence (DNA): TGCAGTGCTAGATCGACAGGAGCCTCCTACGAGCAGTACTTC. Translated, it gives CSARSTGASYEQYF.

There are a few counts of this clonotype. This chain connects TRBV9 to TRBJ1-1; 7 bases map to TRBD1. There are 15 residues in the CDR3. Germline V lookup: CDR1 SGDLS, CDR2 YYNGEE. The V gene end was trimmed by 4 bases and the J gene end by 2 bases; junction bases not matched to a gene: 8. The CDR3 DNA reads TGTGCCAGCAGCCCCTCCGGGACAGCCAACACTGAAGCTTTCTTT. The encoded protein is CASSPSGTANTEAFF.

This clonotype was recorded at least ten times. The rearrangement joins TRBV20-1 to TRBJ1-2, with a tentative D call TRBD1 (6 bases). V was trimmed by 6 bases and J by 7 bases, leaving 9 bases between them. The CDR3 is 10 amino acids. Germline values: CDR1 DFQATT, CDR2 SNEGSKA (reference sequence). CDR3 protein: CSARDIGYTF. The CDR3 DNA sequence: TGCAGTGCCCGGGACATTGGCTACACCTTC.

This clonotype appeared many times. J is TRBJ1-6 and V is TRBV6-1; the match to TRBD1 covers 10 bases. Germline-derived CDR1 and CDR2 are MNHNS and SASEGT. The CDR3 has 17 amino acids. V trimming: 7 bases; J trimming: 5 bases; junction bases outside the gene matches: 11. CDR3 nucleotides: TGTGCCAGCATGGGCGACAGGGGGCGCAGGGATAATTCACCCCTCCACTTT. Amino acids: CASMGDRGRRDNSPLHF.

The chain couples TRBV29-1 to TRBJ1-2; the D gene is possibly TRBD1 (5 bases). The CDR3 consists of 13 residues. Germline V gene sequence: CDR1 SQVTM, CDR2 ANQGSEA. V dropped 3 bases and J dropped 8 bases, with 16 bases sitting between them. This chain's CDR3 is CSVDGAAGTGYTF. As DNA, the CDR3 is TGCAGCGTTGATGGGGCCGCGGGGACGGGCTACACCTTC. The full variable domain, its missing parts supplied by reference TRBV29-1 and TRBJ1-2, is SAVISQKPSRDICQRGTSLTIQCQVDSQVTMMFWYRQQPGQSLTLIATANQGSEATYESGFVIDKFPISRPNLTFSTLTVSNMSPEDSSIYLCSVDGAAGTGYTFGSGTRLTVV.

This chain joins TRBV29-1 and TRBJ1-2; TRBD1 aligns across 8 bases. The CDR3 runs to 13 residues. J lost 4 bases, V lost 6 bases, and 7 bases had no gene match. Germline V CDR1 and CDR2: SQVTM, ANQGSEA. The CDR3 is CSVELQGGYGYTF. DNA for the CDR3: TGCAGCGTGGAGTTACAGGGGGGCTATGGCTACACCTTC.

The chain carries TRBV15 and TRBJ2-6; tentatively, D is TRBD1 (6 bases). Germline CDR1 is LNHNV and CDR2 is YYDKDF (reference sequence). V gave up 4 bases and J gave up 4 bases, with 14 bases separating them. The CDR3 spans 16 residues. CDR3 coding DNA: TGTGCCACCAGCATTGAGCCCGGGACAGGGGCCAACGTCCTGACTTTC. Its translation is CATSIEPGTGANVLTF.

This clonotype was observed a handful of times. Here the CDR3 reads CAWNPAKGTEAFF. DNA of the CDR3: TGTGCCTGGAATCCCGCGAAGGGCACTGAAGCTTTCTTT. V usage is TRBV30 and J usage is TRBJ1-1; D remains unclear. CDR1 GTSNPN and CDR2 SVGIG come from the germline V gene (reference sequence). V shed 4 bases and J shed 4 bases, with 13 bases lying between them. The CDR3 has 13 residues.

This clonotype was observed many times. This chain links TRBV5-5 with TRBJ1-2; TRBD1 matches 9 bases. The V segment lost 3 bases and the J segment 4 bases; nucleotides outside the gene matches: 7. This CDR3 comprises 15 residues. Germline V gene data show CDR1 as SGHKS and CDR2 as YYEKEE (reference sequence). The CDR3 sequence: CASSSSMTGGYGYTF. The DNA of the CDR3 is TGTGCCAGCAGCTCTTCAATGACAGGGGGCTATGGCTACACCTTC.

As for this clonotype: This may be a read error, as it is one base from a much larger clone. Written as DNA, the CDR3 is TGTGCCAGCAGTGAAGGAGGGAATTCACCCCTCCACTTT. Residues: CASSEGGNSPLHF. The V and J genes are TRBV6-1 and TRBJ1-6; D gene uncertain. Per germline, CDR1 MNHNS and CDR2 SASEGT. This CDR3 is 13 amino acids long. V was clipped by 1 base and J by 7 bases, with 5 bases between them.

A word on this clonotype: At one boundary the junction diverges from the germline segment, which might be a read error. This rearrangement joins TRBV2 to TRBJ2-7; D is unclear. The CDR3 loop spans 13 amino acids. Looked up from germline, CDR1 is SNHLY and CDR2 is FYNNEI. The CDR3 sequence: CASIDGGYYEQCF. The CDR3 DNA reads TGTGCCAGCATTGATGGCGGATACTACGAGCAGTGCTTC.

The rearrangement uses TRBV5-5 and TRBJ1-1; D not certain. The CDR3 has 13 amino acids. CDR1 is SGHKS and CDR2 is YYEKEE in the germline V gene (reference sequence). V gave up 2 bases and J gave up 6 bases, with 11 bases separating them. DNA for the CDR3: TGTGCCAGCAGCTTAGCGGGAGGCGCTGAAGCTTTCTTT. Residues: CASSLAGGAEAFF.